The T cell receptor beta chain described here comes from a study of blood T cell repertoires in COVID-19. Study information: Researchers got acute and convalescent COVID-19 samples from the United States, Italy and Spain.

The germline CDR1 and CDR2 sequences are MGHRA and YSYEKL. The CDR3 loop spans 14 amino acids. Trimming left V 1 base short and J 4 bases short, with 10 bases between. In the source study's methods: Nucleated cell number was recorded as an estimate derived from reference gene primer amplification. Repertoires were generated with immunoSEQ multiplex PCR, while TCRdb's copy carries only in-frame clones and drops some. V, J and clone size were drawn from that table, and D and trimming were deduced from the DNA. The profile shows roughly 50,000 clones, roughly 87% of them singletons. This clonotype was obtained from a woman aged 60-75 years with acute or convalescent COVID-19. Source material: peripheral blood. The chain couples TRBV4-1 to TRBJ1-2; D may be TRBD1 (5 bases). DNA for the CDR3: TGCGCCAGCAGCCAAGCCGACAGACCCTATGGCTACACCTTC. Translated: CASSQADRPYGYTF.